The clone carrying this TCR beta chain was seen once. Its antigen is as yet unknown. V trimming: 3 bases; J trimming: 0 bases; junction bases outside the gene matches: 2. Germline loops: CDR1 LNHNV, CDR2 YYDKDF (reference sequence). This CDR3 region has 16 residues. A multiplex PCR was run with 60 Vbeta primers and 13 Jbeta primers. Profiling relied on immunoSEQ multiplex PCR, and the TCRdb table lists in-frame clones only, not all of them. Of some 200,000 clones listed, 82% are singletons. This entry is derived from a study of cytomegalovirus exposure and HLA in healthy donors. Overall study findings and caveats: High sensitivity and specificity were reportedly achieved when the classifier diagnosed cytomegalovirus status.

This sequence joins TRBV15 and TRBJ2-7; 13 positions match TRBD2. The sample consisted of PBMCs. This TCR was recovered from a woman aged 45-65 years in good health and CMV-seropositive. The CDR3 DNA is TGTGCCACCAGCAGCGGGACTAGCGGGATCTCCTACGAGCAGTACTTC. Translating gives CATSSGTSGISYEQYF.